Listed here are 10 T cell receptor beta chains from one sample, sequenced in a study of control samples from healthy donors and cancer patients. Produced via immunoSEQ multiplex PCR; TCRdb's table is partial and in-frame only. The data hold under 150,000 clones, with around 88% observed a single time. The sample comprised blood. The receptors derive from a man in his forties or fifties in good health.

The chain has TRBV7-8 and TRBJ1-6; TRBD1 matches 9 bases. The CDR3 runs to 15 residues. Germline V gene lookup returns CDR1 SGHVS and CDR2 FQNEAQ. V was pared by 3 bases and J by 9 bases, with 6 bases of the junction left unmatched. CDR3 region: CASSFSDRGTSPLHF. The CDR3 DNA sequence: TGTGCCAGCAGCTTCTCCGACAGGGGGACTTCACCCCTCCACTTT.

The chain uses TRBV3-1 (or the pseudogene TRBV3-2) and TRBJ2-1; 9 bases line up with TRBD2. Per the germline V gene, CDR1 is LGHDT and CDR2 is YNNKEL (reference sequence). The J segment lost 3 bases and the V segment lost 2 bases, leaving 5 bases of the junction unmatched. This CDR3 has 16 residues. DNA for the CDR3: TGTGCCAGCAGCCAAATGGCAGCGGGGGGCTACAATGAGCAGTTCTTC. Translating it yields CASSQMAAGGYNEQFF.

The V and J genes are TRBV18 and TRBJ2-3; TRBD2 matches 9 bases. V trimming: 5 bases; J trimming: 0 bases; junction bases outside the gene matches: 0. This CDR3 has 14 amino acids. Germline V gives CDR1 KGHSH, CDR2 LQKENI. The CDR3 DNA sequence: TGTGCCAGCTCAGCGGGGGGGAGCACAGATACGCAGTATTTT. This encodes CASSAGGSTDTQYF.

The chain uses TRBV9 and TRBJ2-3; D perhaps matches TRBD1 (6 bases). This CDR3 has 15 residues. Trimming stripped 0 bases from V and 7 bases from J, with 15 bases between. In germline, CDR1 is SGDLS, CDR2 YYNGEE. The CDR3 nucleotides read TGTGCCAGCAGCGTAGCTGTCCAGGGGCGTAATACGCAGTATTTT. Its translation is CASSVAVQGRNTQYF.

This CDR3 is CATSATGLPAETQYF. CDR3 coding DNA: TGTGCCACCAGTGCCACGGGACTTCCCGCAGAGACCCAGTACTTC. The genes are TRBV24-1 and TRBJ2-5, with a weak D call TRBD2 (6 bases). Between the trimmed V and J ends, which lost 5 bases and 4 bases, there was a span of 16 bases. Germline CDR1 is KGHDR and CDR2 is SFDVKD. There are 15 residues in the CDR3.

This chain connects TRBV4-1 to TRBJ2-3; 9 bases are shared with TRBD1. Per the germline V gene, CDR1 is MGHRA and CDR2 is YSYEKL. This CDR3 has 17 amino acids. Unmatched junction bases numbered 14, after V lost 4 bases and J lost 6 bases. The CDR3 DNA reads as TGCGCCAGCAGCCTGTCACTACAGGGGGCGGGATGGGATACGCAGTATTTT. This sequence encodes CASSLSLQGAGWDTQYF.

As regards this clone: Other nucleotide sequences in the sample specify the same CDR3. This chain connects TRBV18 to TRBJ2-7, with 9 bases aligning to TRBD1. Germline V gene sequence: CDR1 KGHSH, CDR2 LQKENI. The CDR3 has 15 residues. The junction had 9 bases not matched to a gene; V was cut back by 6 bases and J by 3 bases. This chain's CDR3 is CASSPPGTGRYEQYF. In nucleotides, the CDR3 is TGTGCCAGCTCGCCCCCCGGGACAGGGCGCTACGAGCAGTACTTC.

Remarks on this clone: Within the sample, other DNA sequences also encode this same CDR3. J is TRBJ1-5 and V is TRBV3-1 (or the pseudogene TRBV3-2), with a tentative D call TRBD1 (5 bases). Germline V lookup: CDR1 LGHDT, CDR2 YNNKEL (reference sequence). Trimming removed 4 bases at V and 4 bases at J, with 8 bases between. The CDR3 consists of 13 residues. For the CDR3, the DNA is TGTGCCAGCAGCCGGGGGGGTAATCAGCCCCAGCATTTT. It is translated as CASSRGGNQPQHF.

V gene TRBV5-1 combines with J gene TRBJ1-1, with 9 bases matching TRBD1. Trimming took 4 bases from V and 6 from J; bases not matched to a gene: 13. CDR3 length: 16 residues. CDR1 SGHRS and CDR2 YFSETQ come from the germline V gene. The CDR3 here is CASSPGLRQGVSEAFF. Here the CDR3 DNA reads TGCGCCAGCAGCCCGGGACTCAGACAGGGGGTTTCTGAAGCTTTCTTT.

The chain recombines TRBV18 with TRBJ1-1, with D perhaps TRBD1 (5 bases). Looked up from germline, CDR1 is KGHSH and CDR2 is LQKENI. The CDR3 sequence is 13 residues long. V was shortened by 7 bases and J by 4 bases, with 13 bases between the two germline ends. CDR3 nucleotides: TGTGCCAGCTTGGGGGGATCGGGCACTGAAGCTTTCTTT. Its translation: CASLGGSGTEAFF.